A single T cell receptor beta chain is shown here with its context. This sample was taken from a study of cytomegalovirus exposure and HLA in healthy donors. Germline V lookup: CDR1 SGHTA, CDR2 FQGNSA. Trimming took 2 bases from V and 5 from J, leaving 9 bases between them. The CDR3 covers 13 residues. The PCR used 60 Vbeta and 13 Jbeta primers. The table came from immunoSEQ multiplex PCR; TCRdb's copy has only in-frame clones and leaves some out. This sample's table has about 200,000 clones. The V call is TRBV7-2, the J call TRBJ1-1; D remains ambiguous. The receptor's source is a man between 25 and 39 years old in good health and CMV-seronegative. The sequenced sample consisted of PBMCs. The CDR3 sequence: CASSLNGGTEAFF. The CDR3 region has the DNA TGTGCCAGCAGCTTAAACGGAGGGACTGAAGCTTTCTTT.